The rows below give T cell receptor beta chains drawn from one sample of a study of blood T cells in healthy people across ages. TCRdb analysed the 5' RACE reads with MiXCR anew, one entry per CDR3 protein. The table includes 800,000 to 950,000 distinct CDR3 sequences, 48% detected once. The sample consisted of blood. The receptor source for this set is a man in his thirties or forties in good health. CDR3s include the opening cysteine and the closing phenylalanine or tryptophan. D genes are given only for firm matches. Some rows mark clone size as missing; the rest say once, few, many or name a class of expanded clone.

D: TRBD2; size: .; V: TRBV7-8; J: TRBJ2-1; CDR3: CASSISRGGGSNEQFF; DNA: TGTGCCAGCAGCATAAGTCGGGGGGGCGGGAGCAATGAGCAGTTCTTC
D: TRBD2; size: .; V: TRBV20-1; J: TRBJ2-7; CDR3: CSAGLAGGEQYF; DNA: TGCAGTGCTGGGCTAGCGGGGGGGGAGCAGTACTTC
D: .; size: .; V: TRBV7-6; J: TRBJ2-5; CDR3: CASSLRSAAGETQYF; DNA: TGTGCCAGCAGCCTAAGGTCCGCAGCCGGAGAGACCCAGTACTTC
D: .; size: .; V: TRBV5-1; J: TRBJ2-3; CDR3: CASSLSGVSTDTQYF; DNA: TGCGCCAGCAGCTTGTCAGGGGTGAGCACAGATACGCAGTATTTT
D: .; size: few; V: TRBV6-2/TRBV6-3; J: TRBJ1-4; CDR3: CASSPVNGNYEKLFF; DNA: TGTGCCAGCAGCCCAGTGAACGGAAACTATGAAAAACTGTTTTTT
D: .; size: .; V: TRBV27; J: TRBJ1-6; CDR3: CASRPGRDSYNSPLHF; DNA: TGTGCCAGCAGGCCCGGGAGAGACTCCTATAATTCACCCCTCCACTTT
D: TRBD1; size: many; V: TRBV4-3; J: TRBJ2-3; CDR3: CASSQGQGHTDTQYF; DNA: TGCGCCAGCAGCCAAGGACAGGGACACACAGATACGCAGTATTTT
D: .; size: .; V: TRBV20-1; J: TRBJ1-5; CDR3: CSARTSYSNQPQHF; DNA: TGCAGTGCCCGGACCAGTTATAGCAATCAGCCCCAGCATTTT
D: .; size: .; V: TRBV6-6; J: TRBJ2-6; CDR3: CASKHREPGANVLTF; DNA: TGTGCCAGCAAGCACAGGGAACCTGGGGCCAACGTCCTGACTTTC
D: .; size: .; V: TRBV28; J: TRBJ1-6; CDR3: CASKQGYNSPLHF; DNA: TGTGCCAGCAAACAGGGTTATAATTCACCCCTCCACTTT
D: TRBD1; size: .; V: TRBV7-2; J: TRBJ1-6; CDR3: CASSSGQAGHSPLHF; DNA: TGTGCCAGCAGCTCCGGACAGGCGGGGCATTCACCCCTCCACTTT
D: TRBD1; size: few; V: TRBV4-3; J: TRBJ2-5; CDR3: CASSLQQGARWEQYF; DNA: TGCGCCAGCAGCCTCCAGCAGGGGGCACGTTGGGAGCAGTACTTC
D: .; size: once; V: TRBV20-1; J: TRBJ1-2; CDR3: CSAQKGRAGYTF; DNA: TGCAGTGCTCAAAAAGGCAGGGCTGGCTACACCTTC
D: .; size: .; V: TRBV11-1; J: TRBJ2-7; CDR3: CASSQRRGPSSYEQYF; DNA: TGTGCCAGCAGCCAGCGGCGGGGGCCAAGCTCCTACGAGCAGTACTTC
D: TRBD1; size: .; V: TRBV6-5; J: TRBJ2-7; CDR3: CASSYAGTGLYEQYF; DNA: TGTGCCAGCAGTTACGCCGGGACAGGTCTCTACGAGCAGTACTTC
D: .; size: .; V: TRBV27; J: TRBJ1-5; CDR3: CASRGDWSGNQPQHF; DNA: TGTGCCAGCAGAGGGGACTGGTCTGGCAATCAGCCCCAGCATTTT
D: .; size: .; V: TRBV7-2; J: TRBJ2-3; CDR3: CASRTGTLTDTQYF; DNA: TGTGCCAGCAGAACCGGGACCCTCACAGATACGCAGTATTTT
D: .; size: .; V: TRBV3-1; J: TRBJ2-1; CDR3: CASSLTRNEQFF; DNA: TGTGCCAGCAGCCTGACTAGGAATGAGCAGTTCTTC
D: .; size: .; V: TRBV7-9; J: TRBJ1-5; CDR3: CASSFALGDQPQHF; DNA: TGTGCCAGCAGCTTTGCCTTGGGAGATCAGCCCCAGCATTTT
D: TRBD2; size: .; V: TRBV4-2; J: TRBJ2-3; CDR3: CASSQEMSGGAGTQYF; DNA: TGTGCCAGCAGCCAAGAAATGAGCGGGGGGGCAGGTACGCAGTATTTT
D: TRBD1; size: few; V: TRBV28; J: TRBJ1-2; CDR3: CASSFGAGGYGYTF; DNA: TGTGCCAGCAGCTTTGGGGCAGGGGGCTATGGCTACACCTTC
D: .; size: .; V: TRBV9; J: TRBJ2-1; CDR3: CASSPPARVGPPEQFF; DNA: TGTGCCAGCAGCCCCCCAGCAAGGGTTGGACCACCAGAGCAGTTCTTC
D: .; size: .; V: TRBV10-3; J: TRBJ1-1; CDR3: CAISGTGPSEAFF; DNA: TGTGCCATCAGTGGGACCGGGCCCTCTGAAGCTTTCTTT
D: .; size: .; V: TRBV20-1; J: TRBJ2-5; CDR3: CSATWTDSGQYF; DNA: TGCAGTGCTACCTGGACAGATTCCGGGCAGTACTTC
D: TRBD1; size: .; V: TRBV27; J: TRBJ2-7; CDR3: CASSPNAQGAYNEQYF; DNA: TGTGCCAGCAGTCCAAATGCACAGGGGGCATACAATGAGCAGTACTTC